Presented here are 4 T cell receptor beta chains from one specimen sequenced in a study of OX40 agonist ivuxolimab in advanced cancers. Some clones are missing from TCRdb's copy, which holds only in-frame ones; the method was immunoSEQ multiplex PCR. Altogether fewer than 130,000 clones are present, about nine tenths being singletons, with the ten largest covering 0.25% to 0.3%. Sequencing used CD4+ or CD8+ T cells sorted from blood, obtained in a trial of the OX40 agonist ivuxolimab. These receptors were collected from an adult with an advanced solid tumor such as melanoma, head and neck, liver or kidney cancer.

The chain employs TRBV6-5 and TRBJ1-6; TRBD1 is a possible D gene (5 bases). The V and J ends lost 6 bases and 4 bases respectively, with 13 bases between them. CDR1 is MNHEY and CDR2 is SVGAGI in the germline V gene. There are 15 residues in the CDR3. CDR3: CASSPRPGYNSPLHF. The CDR3 DNA sequence: TGTGCCAGCAGCCCCAGACCAGGGTATAATTCACCCCTCCACTTT.

This chain links TRBV6-6 with TRBJ1-1; a possible D gene is TRBD1 (6 bases). V was clipped by 5 bases and J by 7 bases, with 11 bases between them. CDR3 length equals 12 residues. Per the germline V gene, CDR1 is MNHNY and CDR2 is SVGAGI (reference sequence). The CDR3 protein is CASSQDSREAFF. In DNA form, the CDR3 reads TGTGCCAGCAGTCAGGACAGCCGTGAAGCTTTCTTT.

The V call is TRBV9, the J call TRBJ2-2; 8 nucleotides match TRBD2. There are 16 residues in the CDR3. After removal of 3 bases from V and 7 bases from J, the junction contained 11 bases not matched to a gene. Germline CDR1 and CDR2: SGDLS and YYNGEE. Here the CDR3 reads CASSAKPGLGDGELFF. The DNA of the CDR3 is TGTGCCAGCAGCGCGAAACCGGGACTAGGGGACGGGGAGCTGTTTTTT.

The rearrangement joins TRBV6-6 to TRBJ2-1, with D perhaps matching TRBD2 (5 bases). Per germline, CDR1 MNHNY and CDR2 SVGAGI (reference sequence). The V end lost 6 bases, the J end lost 3 bases, and 9 bases lay between the germline ends. The CDR3 has 13 residues. The CDR3 here is CASSRTLYNEQFF. The CDR3, as DNA: TGTGCCAGCAGCAGGACTCTCTACAATGAGCAGTTCTTC.